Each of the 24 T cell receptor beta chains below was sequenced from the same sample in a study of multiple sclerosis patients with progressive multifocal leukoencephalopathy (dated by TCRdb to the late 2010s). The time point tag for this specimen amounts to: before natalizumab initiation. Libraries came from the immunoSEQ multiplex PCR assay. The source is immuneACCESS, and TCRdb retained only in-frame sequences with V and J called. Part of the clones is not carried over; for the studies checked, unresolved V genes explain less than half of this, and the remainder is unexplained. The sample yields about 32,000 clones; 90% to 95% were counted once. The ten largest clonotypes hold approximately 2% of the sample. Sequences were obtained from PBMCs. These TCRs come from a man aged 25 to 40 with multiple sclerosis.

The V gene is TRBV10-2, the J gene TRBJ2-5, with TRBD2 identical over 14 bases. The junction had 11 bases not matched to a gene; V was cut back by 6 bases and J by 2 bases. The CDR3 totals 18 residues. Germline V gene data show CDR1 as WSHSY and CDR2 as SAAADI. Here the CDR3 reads CASRVGLAGGSMQETQYF. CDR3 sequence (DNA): TGCGCCAGCAGGGTAGGACTAGCGGGGGGATCCATGCAAGAGACCCAGTACTTC.

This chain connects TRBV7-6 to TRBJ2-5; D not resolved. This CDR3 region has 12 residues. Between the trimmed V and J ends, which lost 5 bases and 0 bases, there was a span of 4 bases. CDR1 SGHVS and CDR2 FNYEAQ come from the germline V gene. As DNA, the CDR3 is TGTGCCAGCAGCAGGTACCAAGAGACCCAGTACTTC. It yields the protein CASSRYQETQYF.

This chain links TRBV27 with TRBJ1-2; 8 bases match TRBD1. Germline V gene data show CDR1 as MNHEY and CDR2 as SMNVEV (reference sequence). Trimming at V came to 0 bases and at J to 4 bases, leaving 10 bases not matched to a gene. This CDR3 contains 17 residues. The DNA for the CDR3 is TGTGCCAGCAGTTTATCTTGGACAGGGTTCGATGGCTATGGCTACACCTTC. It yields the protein CASSLSWTGFDGYGYTF.

CDR3 in DNA: TGTGCCAGCAGCTTACGGGGTGGAGCTTTCTTT. It specifies CASSLRGGAFF. This chain uses TRBV7-9 with TRBJ1-1; D gene ambiguous. Germline V lookup: CDR1 SEHNR, CDR2 FQNEAQ (reference sequence). Trimming cost V 2 bases and J 10 bases, with 8 bases left between them. There are 11 residues in the CDR3.

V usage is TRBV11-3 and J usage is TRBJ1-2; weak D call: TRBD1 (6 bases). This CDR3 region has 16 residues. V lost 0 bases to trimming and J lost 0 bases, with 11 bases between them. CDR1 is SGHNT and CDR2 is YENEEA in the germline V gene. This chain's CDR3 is CASSLEGQWANYGYTF. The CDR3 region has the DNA TGTGCCAGCAGCTTAGAAGGACAGTGGGCTAACTATGGCTACACCTTC.

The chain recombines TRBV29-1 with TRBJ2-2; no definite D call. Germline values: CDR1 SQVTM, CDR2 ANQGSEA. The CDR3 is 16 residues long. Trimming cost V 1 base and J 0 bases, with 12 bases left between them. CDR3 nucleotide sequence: TGCAGCGTTGAAGGAGTGGCGGACGCGAACACCGGGGAGCTGTTTTTT. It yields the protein CSVEGVADANTGELFF.

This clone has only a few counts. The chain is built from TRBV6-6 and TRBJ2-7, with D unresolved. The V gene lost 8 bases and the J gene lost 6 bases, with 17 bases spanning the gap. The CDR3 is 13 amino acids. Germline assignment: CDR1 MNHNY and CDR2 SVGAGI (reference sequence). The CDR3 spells CASWSGALREQYF. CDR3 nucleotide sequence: TGTGCCAGCTGGTCGGGCGCCTTACGCGAGCAGTACTTC.

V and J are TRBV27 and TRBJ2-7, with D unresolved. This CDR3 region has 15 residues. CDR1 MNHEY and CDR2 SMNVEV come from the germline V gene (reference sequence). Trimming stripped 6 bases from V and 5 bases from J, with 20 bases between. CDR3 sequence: CASSPLGELGDEQYF. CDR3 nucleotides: TGTGCCAGCAGCCCCCTCGGCGAATTGGGTGACGAGCAGTACTTC.

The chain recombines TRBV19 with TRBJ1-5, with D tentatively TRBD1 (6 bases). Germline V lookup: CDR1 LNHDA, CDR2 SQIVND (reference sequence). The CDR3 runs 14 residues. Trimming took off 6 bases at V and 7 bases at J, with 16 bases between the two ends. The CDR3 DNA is TGTGCCAGTAGGGATCTACAGGGTAGACAGCCCCAGCATTTT. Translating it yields CASRDLQGRQPQHF.

The CDR3 sequence: CAWSNLAGGITGELFF. In DNA, the CDR3 is TGTGCCTGGAGTAATCTAGCGGGAGGTATAACCGGGGAGCTGTTTTTT. This chain connects TRBV30 to TRBJ2-2; 11 positions match TRBD2. The CDR3 sequence is 16 residues long. The ends lost 2 bases at V and 5 bases at J; junction bases unmatched: 7. The germline V gene has CDR1 GTSNPN and CDR2 SVGIG (reference sequence).

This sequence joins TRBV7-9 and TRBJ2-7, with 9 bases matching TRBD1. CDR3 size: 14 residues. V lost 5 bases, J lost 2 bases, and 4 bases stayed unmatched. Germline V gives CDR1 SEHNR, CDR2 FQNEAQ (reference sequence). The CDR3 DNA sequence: TGTGCCAGCAGCCCTAGGGACAGGGCCTACGAGCAGTACTTC. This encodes CASSPRDRAYEQYF. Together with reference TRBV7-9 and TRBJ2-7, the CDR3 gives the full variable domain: DTGVSQNPRHKITKRGQNVTFRCDPISEHNRLYWYRQTLGQGPEFLTYFQNEAQLEKSRLLSDRFSAERPKGSFSTLEIQRTEQGDSAMYLCASSPRDRAYEQYFGPGTRLTVT.

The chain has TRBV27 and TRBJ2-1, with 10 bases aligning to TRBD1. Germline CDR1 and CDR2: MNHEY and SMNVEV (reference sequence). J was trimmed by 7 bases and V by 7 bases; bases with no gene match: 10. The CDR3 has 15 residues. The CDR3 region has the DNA TGTGCCAGCACCCCCGGGACAGGGGTACCTAATGAGCAGTTCTTC. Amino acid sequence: CASTPGTGVPNEQFF.

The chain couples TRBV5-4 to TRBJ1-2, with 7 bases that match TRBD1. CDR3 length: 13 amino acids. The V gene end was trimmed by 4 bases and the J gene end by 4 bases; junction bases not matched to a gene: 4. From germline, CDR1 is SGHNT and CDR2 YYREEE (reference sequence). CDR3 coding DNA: TGTGCCAGCAGCGCCAGGACAGGCTATGGCTACACCTTC. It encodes CASSARTGYGYTF. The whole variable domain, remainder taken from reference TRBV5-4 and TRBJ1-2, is ETGVTQSPTHLIKTRGQQVTLRCSSQSGHNTVSWYQQALGQGPQFIFQYYREEENGRGNFPPRFSGLQFPNYSSELNVNALELDDSALYLCASSARTGYGYTFGSGTRLTVV.

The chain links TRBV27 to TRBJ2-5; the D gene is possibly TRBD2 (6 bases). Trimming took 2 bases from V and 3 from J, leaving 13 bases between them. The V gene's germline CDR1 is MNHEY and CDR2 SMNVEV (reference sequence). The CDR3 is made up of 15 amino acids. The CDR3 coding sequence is TGTGCCAGCAGTTTACTCCCCTGGAGGGAAGAGACCCAGTACTTC. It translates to CASSLLPWREETQYF.

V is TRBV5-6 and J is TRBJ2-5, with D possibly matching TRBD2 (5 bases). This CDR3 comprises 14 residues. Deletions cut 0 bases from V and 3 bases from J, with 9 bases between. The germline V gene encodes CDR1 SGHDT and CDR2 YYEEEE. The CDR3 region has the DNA TGTGCCAGCAGCTTGGAAACTAGAGAAGAGACCCAGTACTTC. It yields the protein CASSLETREETQYF.

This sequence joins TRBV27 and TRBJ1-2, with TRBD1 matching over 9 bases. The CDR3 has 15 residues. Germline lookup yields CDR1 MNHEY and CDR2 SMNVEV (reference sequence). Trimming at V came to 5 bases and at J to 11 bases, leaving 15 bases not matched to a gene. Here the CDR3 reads CASSLFPTGGQGYTF. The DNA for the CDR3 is TGTGCCAGCAGTCTTTTCCCCACAGGGGGACAGGGATACACCTTC.

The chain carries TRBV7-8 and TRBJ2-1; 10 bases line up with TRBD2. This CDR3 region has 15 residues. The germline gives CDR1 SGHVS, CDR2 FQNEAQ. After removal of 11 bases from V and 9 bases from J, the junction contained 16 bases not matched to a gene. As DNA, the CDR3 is TGTGCCGCCAGCACGGCTAGCGGGAGTTCGGGTGAGCAGTTCTTC. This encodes CAASTASGSSGEQFF.

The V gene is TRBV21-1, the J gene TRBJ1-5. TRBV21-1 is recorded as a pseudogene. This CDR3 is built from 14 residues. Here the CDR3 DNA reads TGTGCCAGCAGCAAAGGTGGGGAGCATCAGCCCCAGCATTTT. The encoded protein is CASSKGGEHQPQHF.

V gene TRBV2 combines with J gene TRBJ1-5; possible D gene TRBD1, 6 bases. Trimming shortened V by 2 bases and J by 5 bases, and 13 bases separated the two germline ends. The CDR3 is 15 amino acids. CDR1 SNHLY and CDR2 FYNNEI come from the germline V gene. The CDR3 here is CASSETRQGHQPQHF. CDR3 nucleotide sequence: TGTGCCAGCAGTGAAACCCGGCAGGGGCATCAGCCCCAGCATTTT.

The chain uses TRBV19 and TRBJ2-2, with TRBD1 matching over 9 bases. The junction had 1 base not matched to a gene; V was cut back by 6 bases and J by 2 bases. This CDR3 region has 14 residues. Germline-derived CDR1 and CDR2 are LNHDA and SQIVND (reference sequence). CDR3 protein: CASRTGGNTGELFF. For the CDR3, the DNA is TGTGCCAGTAGAACAGGGGGCAACACCGGGGAGCTGTTTTTT.

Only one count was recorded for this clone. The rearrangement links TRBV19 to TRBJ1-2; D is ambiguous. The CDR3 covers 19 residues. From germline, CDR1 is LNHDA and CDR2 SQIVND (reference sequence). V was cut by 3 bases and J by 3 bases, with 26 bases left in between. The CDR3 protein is CASSISGRAWTGSYYGYTF. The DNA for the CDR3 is TGTGCCAGTAGTATTTCCGGACGCGCCTGGACCGGGAGCTACTATGGCTACACCTTC.

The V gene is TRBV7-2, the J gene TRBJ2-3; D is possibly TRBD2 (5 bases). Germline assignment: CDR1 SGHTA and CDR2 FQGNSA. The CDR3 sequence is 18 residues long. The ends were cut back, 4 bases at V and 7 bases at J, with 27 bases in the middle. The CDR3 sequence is CASSSTTSGRGRYYTQYF. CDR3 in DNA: TGTGCCAGCAGCTCTACAACCTCGGGTCGCGGGCGATATTATACGCAGTATTTT.

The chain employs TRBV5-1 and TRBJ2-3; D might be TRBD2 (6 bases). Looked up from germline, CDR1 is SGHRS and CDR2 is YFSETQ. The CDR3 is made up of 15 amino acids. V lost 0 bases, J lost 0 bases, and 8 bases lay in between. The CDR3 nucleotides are TGCGCCAGCAGCTTGGACGGGGGTAGCACAGATACGCAGTATTTT. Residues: CASSLDGGSTDTQYF.

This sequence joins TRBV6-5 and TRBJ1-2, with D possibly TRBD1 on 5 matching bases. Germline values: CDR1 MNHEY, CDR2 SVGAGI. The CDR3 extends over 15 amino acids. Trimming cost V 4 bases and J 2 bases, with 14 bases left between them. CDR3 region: CASSSEIGANYGYTF. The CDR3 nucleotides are TGTGCCAGCAGTTCCGAAATCGGGGCCAACTATGGCTACACCTTC.